Following are 17 T cell receptor beta chains from one sample sequenced in a study of blood T cell repertoires in COVID-19. Produced via immunoSEQ multiplex PCR; TCRdb's table is partial and in-frame only. Of under 140,000 clones in the sample, roughly nine tenths were seen once. The sequencing input was peripheral blood. Receptors originate from a human donor in a cohort sampled during active COVID-19.

J is TRBJ1-1 and V is TRBV19; 9 bases fit TRBD1. There are 15 residues in the CDR3. Germline CDR1 LNHDA, CDR2 SQIVND (reference sequence). J was trimmed by 1 base and V by 6 bases; bases with no gene match: 6. CDR3 amino acids: CASSRRDRENTEAFF. In DNA form, the CDR3 reads TGTGCCAGTAGCCGCCGGGACAGGGAGAACACTGAAGCTTTCTTT. Full variable domain (remainder filled in from reference TRBV19 and TRBJ1-1): DGGITQSPKYLFRKEGQNVTLSCEQNLNHDAMYWYRQDPGQGLRLIYYSQIVNDFQKGDIAEGYSVSREKKESFPLTVTSAQKNPTAFYLCASSRRDRENTEAFFGQGTRLTVV.

The rearrangement joins TRBV5-1 to TRBJ2-1, with 9 nucleotides matching TRBD1. The length of the CDR3 is 14 residues. J was trimmed by 4 bases and V by 5 bases; bases with no gene match: 4. Germline assignment: CDR1 SGHRS and CDR2 YFSETQ. The CDR3 here is CASSWDRAYNEQFF. The CDR3 DNA reads as TGCGCCAGCAGTTGGGACAGGGCGTACAATGAGCAGTTCTTC.

This sequence joins TRBV24-1 and TRBJ1-5; D is possibly TRBD1 (6 bases). Trimming shortened V by 6 bases and J by 5 bases, and 10 bases separated the two germline ends. There are 13 residues in the CDR3. Germline CDR1 reads KGHDR; CDR2 reads SFDVKD. This CDR3 reads CATSLGGDQPQHF. The CDR3, as DNA: TGTGCCACCAGTCTTGGGGGCGATCAGCCCCAGCATTTT.

The chain employs TRBV4-1 and TRBJ2-1; the D gene is possibly TRBD1 (6 bases). V shed 0 bases and J shed 0 bases, with 12 bases lying between them. The CDR3 length is 17 residues. Germline values: CDR1 MGHRA, CDR2 YSYEKL. Here the CDR3 reads CASSQEPGASSYNEQFF. CDR3 coding DNA: TGCGCCAGCAGCCAAGAGCCAGGGGCTAGCTCCTACAATGAGCAGTTCTTC.

The gene calls are TRBV7-9 and TRBJ2-7, with D maybe TRBD1 (6 bases). The CDR3 loop spans 14 amino acids. Looked up from germline, CDR1 is SEHNR and CDR2 is FQNEAQ (reference sequence). V gave up 4 bases and J gave up 2 bases, with 12 bases separating them. CDR3 bases: TGTGCCAGCAGCTCCCACGAGGGGGCCTACGAGCAGTACTTC. Protein: CASSSHEGAYEQYF. Together with reference TRBV7-9 and TRBJ2-7, the CDR3 gives the full variable domain: DTGVSQNPRHKITKRGQNVTFRCDPISEHNRLYWYRQTLGQGPEFLTYFQNEAQLEKSRLLSDRFSAERPKGSFSTLEIQRTEQGDSAMYLCASSSHEGAYEQYFGPGTRLTVT.

This chain links TRBV10-3 with TRBJ1-1, with TRBD1 as a possible D gene (5 bases). The CDR3 is 16 amino acids. Trimming took 2 bases from V and 4 from J, leaving 17 bases between them. Germline V CDR1 and CDR2: ENHRY, SYGVKD. The DNA of the CDR3 is TGTGCCATCAGTGAGGTTACGGGACGGGGGAGCACTGAAGCTTTCTTT. Its protein is CAISEVTGRGSTEAFF.

This chain's CDR3 is CASSVGLTDSYEQYF. CDR3 sequence (DNA): TGTGCCAGCAGCGTAGGACTAACGGACTCCTACGAGCAGTACTTC. V and J are TRBV9 and TRBJ2-7; a possible D gene is TRBD2 (5 bases). Between the trimmed V and J ends, which lost 0 bases and 0 bases, there was a span of 10 bases. Germline assignment: CDR1 SGDLS and CDR2 YYNGEE. The CDR3 sequence is 15 residues long.

The chain links TRBV4-2 to TRBJ1-4, with 8 bases fitting TRBD1. The germline gives CDR1 LGHNA, CDR2 YNFKEQ. V lost 0 bases to trimming and J lost 5 bases; unmatched junction nucleotides: 5. The length of the CDR3 is 16 residues. The chain's CDR3 is CASSQERTGRNEKLFF. The CDR3 region has the DNA TGTGCCAGCAGCCAAGAAAGGACAGGGCGAAATGAAAAACTGTTTTTT.

The rearrangement links TRBV7-3 to TRBJ2-3, with 7 bases fitting TRBD1. Unmatched junction bases numbered 4, after V lost 4 bases and J lost 3 bases. The CDR3 extends over 14 amino acids. Germline V gene data show CDR1 as SGHTA and CDR2 as FQGTGA. The CDR3 reads CASSSNRGTDTQYF. Here the CDR3 DNA reads TGTGCCAGCAGCTCAAACAGGGGTACAGATACGCAGTATTTT.

The chain couples TRBV12-5 to TRBJ1-1; D is unclear. Per germline, CDR1 LGHNT and CDR2 FRNRAP. CDR3 length: 15 amino acids. V was trimmed by 5 bases and J by 3 bases, leaving 16 bases between them. The CDR3 DNA reads TGTGCTAGTGGTCCCTCCTACGGACTATACACTGAAGCTTTCTTT. This sequence encodes CASGPSYGLYTEAFF.

This chain joins TRBV3-1 (or the pseudogene TRBV3-2) and TRBJ2-1, with TRBD2 matching 7 bases. The CDR3 length is 15 residues. Germline CDR1 and CDR2: LGHDT and YNNKEL (reference sequence). V lost 4 bases to trimming and J lost 3 bases; unmatched junction nucleotides: 6. The CDR3 sequence is CASSLAGILYNEQFF. In DNA form, the CDR3 reads TGTGCCAGCAGCCTAGCGGGCATCCTCTACAATGAGCAGTTCTTC.

V usage is TRBV6-5 and J usage is TRBJ2-2; 7 bases map to TRBD1. This CDR3 spans 15 amino acids. Germline V gives CDR1 MNHEY, CDR2 SVGAGI. V was pared by 4 bases and J by 1 base, with 3 bases of the junction left unmatched. CDR3 sequence reads: CASSWDSLNTGELFF. The CDR3 nucleotides read TGTGCCAGCAGTTGGGACAGTCTGAACACCGGGGAGCTGTTTTTT.

The chain uses TRBV19 and TRBJ2-4; the D gene is possibly TRBD1 (6 bases). Germline V gene data show CDR1 as LNHDA and CDR2 as SQIVND (reference sequence). This CDR3 is 16 amino acids long. The germline V and J ends were trimmed by 2 bases and 3 bases, with 14 bases remaining between them. CDR3 bases: TGTGCCAGTAGTATATCCCGAGGGGGTGGCAAAAACATTCAGTACTTC. Translated: CASSISRGGGKNIQYF.

This chain connects TRBV6-5 to TRBJ2-7; 10 positions agree with TRBD1. Looked up from germline, CDR1 is MNHEY and CDR2 is SVGAGI. V shed 2 bases, J shed 2 bases, and the junction held 3 bases outside the gene matches. The length of the CDR3 is 15 residues. CDR3: CASSYGDRGAYEQYF. CDR3 nucleotide sequence: TGTGCCAGCAGTTACGGGGACAGGGGCGCCTACGAGCAGTACTTC.

The V gene is TRBV6-6, the J gene TRBJ2-2, with D possibly being TRBD1 (6 bases). Trimming cost V 2 bases and J 8 bases, with 15 bases left between them. Germline V gives CDR1 MNHNY, CDR2 SVGAGI (reference sequence). The CDR3 loop spans 15 amino acids. The CDR3 coding sequence is TGTGCCAGCAGTTACCCTAGTCAGGGGTCTGGGGAGCTGTTTTTT. Amino acids: CASSYPSQGSGELFF.

This clone has just a few counts. The J gene is TRBJ1-3, the V gene TRBV11-2; 8 bases line up with TRBD1. CDR1 and CDR2 from the germline V gene are SGHAT and FQNNGV. The CDR3 runs 16 residues. The V gene end was trimmed by 5 bases and the J gene end by 4 bases; junction bases not matched to a gene: 10. The CDR3 sequence: CASSTQDRGSGNTIYF. The CDR3 region has the DNA TGTGCCAGCAGCACCCAAGACAGGGGATCCGGAAACACCATATATTTT.

The chain uses TRBV19 and TRBJ2-2, with D possibly being TRBD1 (5 bases). V lost 4 bases to trimming and J lost 3 bases, with 15 bases between them. CDR1 is LNHDA and CDR2 is SQIVND in the germline V gene (reference sequence). This CDR3 spans 16 amino acids. The CDR3 coding sequence is TGTGCCAGTAGTACCAGGGATTTCATGGACACCGGGGAGCTGTTTTTT. It is translated as CASSTRDFMDTGELFF.